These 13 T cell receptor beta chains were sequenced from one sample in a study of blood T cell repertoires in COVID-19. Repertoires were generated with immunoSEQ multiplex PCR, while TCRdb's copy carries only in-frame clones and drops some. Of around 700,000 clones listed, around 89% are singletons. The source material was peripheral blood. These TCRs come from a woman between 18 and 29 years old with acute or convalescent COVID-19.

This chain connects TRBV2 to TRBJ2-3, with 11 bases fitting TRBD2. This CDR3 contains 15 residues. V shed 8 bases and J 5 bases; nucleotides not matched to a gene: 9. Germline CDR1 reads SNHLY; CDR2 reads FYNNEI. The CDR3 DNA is TGTGCCAGCGTTGTAGCGGGGGGGCCCGGAGATACGCAGTATTTT. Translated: CASVVAGGPGDTQYF.

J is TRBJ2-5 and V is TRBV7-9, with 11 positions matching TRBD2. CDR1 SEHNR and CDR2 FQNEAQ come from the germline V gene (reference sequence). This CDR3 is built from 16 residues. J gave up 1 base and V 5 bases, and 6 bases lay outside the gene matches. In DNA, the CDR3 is TGTGCCAGCAGCCAGAGGGGACTAGCGGTCCAAGAGACCCAGTACTTC. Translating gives CASSQRGLAVQETQYF. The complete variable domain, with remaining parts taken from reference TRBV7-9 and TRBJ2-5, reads DTGVSQNPRHKITKRGQNVTFRCDPISEHNRLYWYRQTLGQGPEFLTYFQNEAQLEKSRLLSDRFSAERPKGSFSTLEIQRTEQGDSAMYLCASSQRGLAVQETQYFGPGTRLLVL.

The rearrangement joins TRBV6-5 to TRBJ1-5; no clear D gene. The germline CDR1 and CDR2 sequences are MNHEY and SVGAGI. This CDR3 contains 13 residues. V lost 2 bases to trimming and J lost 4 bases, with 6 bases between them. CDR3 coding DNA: TGTGCCAGCAGTTACGGACTAAATCAGCCCCAGCATTTT. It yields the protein CASSYGLNQPQHF.

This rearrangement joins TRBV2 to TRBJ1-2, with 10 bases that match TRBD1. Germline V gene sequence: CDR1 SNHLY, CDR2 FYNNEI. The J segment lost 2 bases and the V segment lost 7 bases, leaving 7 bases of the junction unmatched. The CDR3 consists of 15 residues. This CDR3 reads CASKIPGQGNYGYTF. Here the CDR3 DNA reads TGTGCCAGCAAAATACCGGGACAGGGGAACTATGGCTACACCTTC.

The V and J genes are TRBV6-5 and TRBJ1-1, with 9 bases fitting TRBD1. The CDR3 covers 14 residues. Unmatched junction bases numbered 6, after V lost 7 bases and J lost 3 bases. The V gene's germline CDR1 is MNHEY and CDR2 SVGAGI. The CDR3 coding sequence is TGTGCCAGCACTTTGACAGGGGGGGACACTGAAGCTTTCTTT. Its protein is CASTLTGGDTEAFF.

The CDR3 reads CASSKWDRPNQPQHF. CDR3 sequence (DNA): TGTGCCAGCAGCAAGTGGGACAGACCAAATCAGCCCCAGCATTTT. The chain links TRBV21-1 to TRBJ1-5; TRBD1, the D gene given by the table, was not confirmed from the DNA. TRBV21-1 is assigned pseudogene status. The CDR3 extends over 15 amino acids.

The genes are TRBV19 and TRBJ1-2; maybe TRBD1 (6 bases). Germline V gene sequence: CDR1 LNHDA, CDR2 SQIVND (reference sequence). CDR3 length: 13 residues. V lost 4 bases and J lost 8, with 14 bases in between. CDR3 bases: TGTGCCAGTAGTACACGAACAGGGTCCGGCTACACCTTC. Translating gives CASSTRTGSGYTF.

CDR3 residues: CASSPRQGTNEKLFF. The DNA of the CDR3 is TGTGCCAGCTCACCACGACAGGGAACTAATGAAAAACTGTTTTTT. J is TRBJ1-4 and V is TRBV18; 7 bases line up with TRBD1. In germline, CDR1 is KGHSH, CDR2 LQKENI. This CDR3 is 15 amino acids long. The J segment lost 1 base and the V segment lost 1 base, leaving 0 bases of the junction unmatched.

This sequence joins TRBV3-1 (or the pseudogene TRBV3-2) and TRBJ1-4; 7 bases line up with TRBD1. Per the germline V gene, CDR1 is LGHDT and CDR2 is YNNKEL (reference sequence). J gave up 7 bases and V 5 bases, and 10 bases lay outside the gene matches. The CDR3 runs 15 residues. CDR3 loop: CASSFRQGQGEKLFF. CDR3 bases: TGTGCCAGCAGCTTCCGACAGGGTCAGGGTGAAAAACTGTTTTTT.

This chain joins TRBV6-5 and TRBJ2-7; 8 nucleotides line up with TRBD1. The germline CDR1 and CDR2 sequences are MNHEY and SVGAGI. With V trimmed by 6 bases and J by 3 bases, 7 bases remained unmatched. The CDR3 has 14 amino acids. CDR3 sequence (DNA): TGTGCCAGCAGAGACAGGGGCGGTGGCTACGAGCAGTACTTC. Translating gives CASRDRGGGYEQYF.

The CDR3 DNA is TGTGCCAGCAGCAAGGGCGGGATACCAGTTTCAGGAAACACCATATATTTT. This sequence encodes CASSKGGIPVSGNTIYF. The chain uses TRBV21-1 and TRBJ1-3. TRBV21-1 is described as a pseudogene. The CDR3 has 17 amino acids.

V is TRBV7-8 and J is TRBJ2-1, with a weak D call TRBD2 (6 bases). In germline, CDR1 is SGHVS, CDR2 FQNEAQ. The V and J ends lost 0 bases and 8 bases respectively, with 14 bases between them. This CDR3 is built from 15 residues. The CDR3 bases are TGTGCCAGCAGCTTAGCTAGGCTAGCGATCGATGAGCAGTTCTTC. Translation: CASSLARLAIDEQFF.

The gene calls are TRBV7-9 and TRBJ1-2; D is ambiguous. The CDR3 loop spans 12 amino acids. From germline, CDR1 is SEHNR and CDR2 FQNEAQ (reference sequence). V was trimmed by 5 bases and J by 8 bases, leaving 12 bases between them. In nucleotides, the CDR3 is TGTGCCAGCAGCCTAAATCAAGAGGGCTACACCTTC. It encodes CASSLNQEGYTF. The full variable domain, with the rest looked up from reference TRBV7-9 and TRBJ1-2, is DTGVSQNPRHKITKRGQNVTFRCDPISEHNRLYWYRQTLGQGPEFLTYFQNEAQLEKSRLLSDRFSAERPKGSFSTLEIQRTEQGDSAMYLCASSLNQEGYTFGSGTRLTVV.